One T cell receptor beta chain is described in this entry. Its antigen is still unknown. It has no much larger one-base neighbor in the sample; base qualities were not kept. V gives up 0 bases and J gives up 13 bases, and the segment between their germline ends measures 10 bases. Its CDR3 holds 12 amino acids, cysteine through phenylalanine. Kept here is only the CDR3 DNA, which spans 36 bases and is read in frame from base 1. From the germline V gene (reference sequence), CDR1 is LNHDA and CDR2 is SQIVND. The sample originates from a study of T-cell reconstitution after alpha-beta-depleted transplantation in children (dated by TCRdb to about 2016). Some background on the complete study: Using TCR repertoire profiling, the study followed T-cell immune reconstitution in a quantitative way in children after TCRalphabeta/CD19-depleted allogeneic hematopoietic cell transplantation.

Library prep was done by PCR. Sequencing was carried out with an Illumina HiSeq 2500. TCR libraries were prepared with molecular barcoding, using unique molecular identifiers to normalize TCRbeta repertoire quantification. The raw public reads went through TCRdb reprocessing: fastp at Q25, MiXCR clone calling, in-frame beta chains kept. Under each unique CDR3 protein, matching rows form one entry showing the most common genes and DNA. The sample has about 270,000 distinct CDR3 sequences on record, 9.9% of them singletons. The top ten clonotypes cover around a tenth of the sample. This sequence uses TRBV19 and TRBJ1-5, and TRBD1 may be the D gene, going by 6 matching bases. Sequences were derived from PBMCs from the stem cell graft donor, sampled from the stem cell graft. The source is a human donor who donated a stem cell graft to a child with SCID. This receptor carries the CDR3 CASSIEGGQQHF. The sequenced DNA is TGTGCCAGTAGTATAGAGGGGGGACAACAGCATTTT. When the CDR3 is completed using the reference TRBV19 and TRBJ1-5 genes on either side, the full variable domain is DGGITQSPKYLFRKEGQNVTLSCEQNLNHDAMYWYRQDPGQGLRLIYYSQIVNDFQKGDIAEGYSVSREKKESFPLTVTSAQKNPTAFYLCASSIEGGQQHFGDGTRLSIL.